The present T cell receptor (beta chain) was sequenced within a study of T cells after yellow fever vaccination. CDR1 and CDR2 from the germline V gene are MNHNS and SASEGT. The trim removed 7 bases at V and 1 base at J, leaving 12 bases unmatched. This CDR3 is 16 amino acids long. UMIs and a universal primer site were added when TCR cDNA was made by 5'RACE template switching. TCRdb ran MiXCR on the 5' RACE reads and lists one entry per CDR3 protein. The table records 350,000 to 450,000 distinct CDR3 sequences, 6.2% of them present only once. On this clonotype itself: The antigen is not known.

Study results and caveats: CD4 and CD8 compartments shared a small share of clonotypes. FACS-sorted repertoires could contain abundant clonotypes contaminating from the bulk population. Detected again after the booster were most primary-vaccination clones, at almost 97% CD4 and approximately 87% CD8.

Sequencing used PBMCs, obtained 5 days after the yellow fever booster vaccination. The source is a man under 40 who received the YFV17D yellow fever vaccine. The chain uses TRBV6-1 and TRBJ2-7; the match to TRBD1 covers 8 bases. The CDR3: CASTRTKTGESYEQYF. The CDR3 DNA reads TGTGCCAGCACACGCACTAAGACAGGGGAGTCCTACGAGCAGTACTTC.